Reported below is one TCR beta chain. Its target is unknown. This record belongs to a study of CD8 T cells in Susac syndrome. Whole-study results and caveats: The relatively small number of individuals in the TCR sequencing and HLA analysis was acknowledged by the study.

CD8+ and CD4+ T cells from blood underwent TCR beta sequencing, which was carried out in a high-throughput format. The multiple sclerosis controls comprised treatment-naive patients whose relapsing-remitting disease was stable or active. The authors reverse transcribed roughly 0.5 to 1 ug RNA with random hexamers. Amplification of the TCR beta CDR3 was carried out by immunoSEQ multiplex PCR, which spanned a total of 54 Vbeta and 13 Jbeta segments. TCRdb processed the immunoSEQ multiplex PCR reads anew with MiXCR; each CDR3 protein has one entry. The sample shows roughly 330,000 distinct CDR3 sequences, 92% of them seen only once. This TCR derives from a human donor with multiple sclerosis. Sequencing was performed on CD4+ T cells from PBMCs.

This CDR3 reads CASRIWGQGAMMVDTQYF. The CDR3 DNA reads TGTGCCAGCAGAATCTGGGGACAGGGGGCGATGATGGTTGATACGCAGTATTTT. The rearrangement joins TRBV2 to TRBJ2-3; 12 nucleotides line up with TRBD1. CDR1 is SNHLY and CDR2 is FYNNEI in the germline V gene. The V and J ends lost 6 bases and 6 bases, in that order; junction bases with no gene match: 16. The CDR3 loop spans 18 amino acids. Full variable domain (missing parts from reference TRBV2 and TRBJ2-3): EPEVTQTPSHQVTQMGQEVILRCVPISNHLYFYWYRQILGQKVEFLVSFYNNEISEKSEIFDDQFSVERPDGSNFTLKIRSTKLEDSAMYFCASRIWGQGAMMVDTQYFGPGTRLTVL.